This passage covers 7 T cell receptor beta chains from one sample sequenced in a study of PD-1 blockade in classical Hodgkin lymphoma. Assay used: immunoSEQ multiplex PCR; TCRdb lists only in-frame clones, some missing. The repertoire consists of around 19,000 clones, with roughly 75% occurring once and the leading ten covering roughly a quarter. Exposure to brentuximab vedotin varied, and each patient had relapsed following autologous stem cell transplantation. Here the sequenced sample was peripheral blood mononuclear cells (PBMCs), taken before the second cycle of nivolumab. Source of these receptors: a human donor with classical Hodgkin lymphoma.

This CDR3 reads CSAQVGNTDTQYF. CDR3 DNA sequence: TGCAGCGCCCAAGTAGGCAACACAGATACGCAGTATTTT. V and J are TRBV29-1 and TRBJ2-3; D ambiguous. The V gene lost 7 bases and the J gene lost 2 bases, with 13 bases spanning the gap. Germline V lookup: CDR1 SQVTM, CDR2 ANQGSEA. The CDR3 length is 13 residues.

This clone came up a few times. V usage is TRBV9 and J usage is TRBJ1-2, with D unresolved. Trimming left V 1 base short and J 3 bases short, with 13 bases between. This CDR3 has 15 amino acids. From germline, CDR1 is SGDLS and CDR2 YYNGEE. CDR3 residues: CASSVLGTGDYGYTF. The CDR3, as DNA: TGTGCCAGCAGCGTATTGGGCACTGGAGACTATGGCTACACCTTC.

The chain couples TRBV10-3 to TRBJ2-5; 12 bases map to TRBD2. The CDR3 spans 14 residues. V shed 10 bases, J shed 0 bases, and the junction held 3 bases outside the gene matches. Germline V gene lookup returns CDR1 ENHRY and CDR2 SYGVKD. The CDR3 here is CATGLAGHQETQYF. The CDR3 nucleotides read TGTGCCACGGGACTAGCGGGCCACCAAGAGACCCAGTACTTC.

The chain recombines TRBV2 with TRBJ2-7, with TRBD1 matching over 7 bases. Germline V gives CDR1 SNHLY, CDR2 FYNNEI. CDR3 size: 11 residues. V was pared by 6 bases and J by 12 bases, with 8 bases of the junction left unmatched. The CDR3 here is CASSLDRDRYF. The CDR3 DNA is TGTGCCAGCAGCCTCGACAGGGACCGGTACTTC.

The chain recombines TRBV19 with TRBJ2-2, with a tentative D call TRBD2 (5 bases). V shed 11 bases and J shed 3 bases, with 16 bases lying between them. The germline V gene has CDR1 LNHDA and CDR2 SQIVND (reference sequence). CDR3 length: 14 residues. CDR3 nucleotide sequence: TGTGCCGCCAGAGAGGGCTGGGACACCGGGGAGCTGTTTTTT. It specifies CAAREGWDTGELFF.

V gene TRBV12-5 combines with J gene TRBJ1-5; 7 nucleotides agree with TRBD1. Germline loops: CDR1 LGHNT, CDR2 FRNRAP. V shed 0 bases, J shed 0 bases, and the junction held 5 bases outside the gene matches. CDR3 length: 17 residues. This CDR3 reads CASGLVPGQDSNQPQHF. CDR3 sequence (DNA): TGTGCTAGTGGTTTGGTACCCGGACAGGATAGCAATCAGCCCCAGCATTTT.

The chain has TRBV5-1 and TRBJ2-7; 10 nucleotides align to TRBD1. The V gene end was trimmed by 3 bases and the J gene end by 5 bases; junction bases not matched to a gene: 5. Germline V CDR1 and CDR2: SGHRS, YFSETQ. This CDR3 contains 14 residues. The CDR3 nucleotides are TGCGCCAGCAGCTACCGGGACAGGGGCCACGAGCAGTACTTC. Translated, it gives CASSYRDRGHEQYF.